One sample yielded the 23 T cell receptor beta chains listed below, sequenced in a study of blood T cell repertoires in COVID-19. The method was immunoSEQ multiplex PCR; TCRdb's version includes in-frame clones alone and lacks a portion of them. The sample yields more than 45,000 clones, roughly 87% seen once. What was sequenced was peripheral blood. The origin of the receptors is a human donor with active COVID-19. The donor label of this sample is uncertain.

This clone was counted once. J is TRBJ2-3 and V is TRBV29-1; a possible D gene is TRBD2 (6 bases). V lost 5 bases to trimming and J lost 3 bases, with 12 bases between them. Germline assignment: CDR1 SQVTM and CDR2 ANQGSEA. This CDR3 contains 13 residues. CDR3 sequence (DNA): TGCAGCGTTCGAAATGGGGGGACAGATACGCAGTATTTT. Translated, it gives CSVRNGGTDTQYF.

Only one count was recorded for this clone. This sequence joins TRBV11-1 and TRBJ2-3, with a possible D match to TRBD1 (5 bases). Germline V gives CDR1 SGHAT, CDR2 FQDESV (reference sequence). Trimming shortened V by 3 bases and J by 6 bases, and 19 bases separated the two germline ends. This CDR3 contains 16 residues. The CDR3 here is CASSFWQGGIPDTQYF. The CDR3 bases are TGTGCCAGCAGCTTTTGGCAGGGTGGTATTCCCGATACGCAGTATTTT.

The V gene is TRBV7-2, the J gene TRBJ1-5; weak D call: TRBD1 (6 bases). The CDR3 contains 16 residues. V lost 3 bases and J lost 6, with 18 bases in between. Germline V gene lookup returns CDR1 SGHTA and CDR2 FQGNSA. CDR3 residues: CASSFRGAGWSQPQHF. CDR3 nucleotides: TGTGCCAGCAGCTTCCGGGGGGCCGGGTGGAGTCAGCCCCAGCATTTT. The whole variable domain, remainder taken from reference TRBV7-2 and TRBJ1-5, is GAGVSQSPSNKVTEKGKDVELRCDPISGHTALYWYRQSLGQGLEFLIYFQGNSAPDKSGLPSDRFSAERTGGSVSTLTIQRTQQEDSAVYLCASSFRGAGWSQPQHFGDGTRLSIL.

The rearrangement links TRBV24-1 to TRBJ1-1; D is perhaps TRBD1 (6 bases). This CDR3 contains 13 residues. From germline, CDR1 is KGHDR and CDR2 SFDVKD. The CDR3 DNA reads as TGTGTTAACCGGCAGGGGATGAACACTGAAGCTTTCTTT. It is translated as CVNRQGMNTEAFF.

J is TRBJ1-5 and V is TRBV23-1; the D gene is possibly TRBD1 (6 bases). TRBV23-1 is filed as an ORF, its function uncertain. CDR3 size: 13 residues. Trimming removed 9 bases at V and 11 bases at J, with 20 bases between. In DNA, the CDR3 is TGCGCCAGGTGGGACACGGTTTTAAGAGCCCAGCATTTT. Translation: CARWDTVLRAQHF.

J is TRBJ1-1 and V is TRBV10-3; 8 bases match TRBD1. With 8 bases clipped from V and 0 bases from J, the junction kept 5 bases outside the gene matches. The CDR3 contains 14 residues. Germline lookup yields CDR1 ENHRY and CDR2 SYGVKD. The CDR3 here is CAIADRGMNTEAFF. CDR3 coding DNA: TGTGCCATCGCCGACAGGGGAATGAACACTGAAGCTTTCTTT.

This CDR3 is CASSLVGSSGHNEQFF. The CDR3 nucleotides read TGTGCCAGCAGCTTAGTAGGGTCTAGCGGCCACAATGAGCAGTTCTTC. The chain has TRBV7-2 and TRBJ2-1, with TRBD2 identical over 7 bases. The CDR3 is made up of 16 amino acids. Germline V gene lookup returns CDR1 SGHTA and CDR2 FQGNSA. J was trimmed by 5 bases and V by 1 base; bases with no gene match: 8.

This chain links TRBV2 with TRBJ2-6; D perhaps matches TRBD1 (6 bases). V lost 4 bases and J 4 bases, leaving 11 bases between the germline ends. Per the germline V gene, CDR1 is SNHLY and CDR2 is FYNNEI. The CDR3 runs 15 residues. CDR3 coding DNA: TGTGCCAGCAGTGGGTTCCAGGGGGGGGCCAACGTCCTGACTTTC. It yields the protein CASSGFQGGANVLTF.

This clone was seen a single time. The rearrangement links TRBV7-6 to TRBJ2-2, with 11 bases aligning to TRBD2. CDR1 is SGHVS, CDR2 FNYEAQ, per germline. The ends lost 4 bases at V and 7 bases at J; junction bases unmatched: 14. The CDR3 is 18 amino acids. CDR3 coding DNA: TGTGCCAGCAGCTCCCCTCTTAGCGGGGGGGCTAATCACGGGGAGCTGTTTTTT. This encodes CASSSPLSGGANHGELFF.

The chain combines TRBV7-3 with TRBJ1-2; TRBD1 agrees at 12 bases. The CDR3 is 16 residues long. With V trimmed by 4 bases and J by 8 bases, 11 bases remained unmatched. The germline CDR1 and CDR2 sequences are SGHTA and FQGTGA. CDR3 protein: CASSYSGTGGPAGYTF. The CDR3 nucleotides are TGTGCCAGCAGCTACTCCGGGACAGGGGGCCCGGCCGGCTACACCTTC.

The chain couples TRBV19 to TRBJ1-3; the D gene is possibly TRBD1 (5 bases). Germline CDR1 reads LNHDA; CDR2 reads SQIVND (reference sequence). The CDR3 length is 13 residues. With 6 bases removed from V and 4 bases from J, the gap between germline ends came to 10 bases. The CDR3 nucleotides are TGTGCCAGTAGGCAGGGCGCGGGAAACACCATATATTTT. This sequence encodes CASRQGAGNTIYF.

This rearrangement joins TRBV9 to TRBJ1-2, with D maybe TRBD1 (5 bases). V lost 2 bases and J 2 bases, leaving 19 bases between the germline ends. CDR3 length: 17 amino acids. CDR1 is SGDLS and CDR2 is YYNGEE in the germline V gene. In DNA, the CDR3 is TGTGCCAGCAGCGTTAGTGGGGGGAGTTTAGGAAACTATGGCTACACCTTC. Its translation: CASSVSGGSLGNYGYTF.

The rearrangement uses TRBV7-9 and TRBJ1-4, with D unclear. The CDR3 runs 14 residues. The germline gives CDR1 SEHNR, CDR2 FQNEAQ (reference sequence). Trimming took 4 bases from V and 7 from J, leaving 13 bases between them. The CDR3 reads CASSSSVSGEKLFF. In DNA, the CDR3 is TGTGCCAGCAGCTCGTCCGTGTCGGGTGAAAAACTGTTTTTT. Full variable domain (missing parts from reference TRBV7-9 and TRBJ1-4): DTGVSQNPRHKITKRGQNVTFRCDPISEHNRLYWYRQTLGQGPEFLTYFQNEAQLEKSRLLSDRFSAERPKGSFSTLEIQRTEQGDSAMYLCASSSSVSGEKLFFGSGTQLSVL.

This chain uses TRBV5-4 with TRBJ2-5; 12 bases agree with TRBD2. From germline, CDR1 is SGHNT and CDR2 YYREEE (reference sequence). The ends lost 4 bases at V and 7 bases at J; junction bases unmatched: 5. This CDR3 has 14 residues. The chain's CDR3 is CASSPSGGEVTQYF. The CDR3 DNA is TGTGCCAGCAGCCCTAGCGGGGGGGAGGTGACCCAGTACTTC.

This chain connects TRBV19 to TRBJ1-1, with 10 bases lining up with TRBD1. J lost 4 bases, V lost 9 bases, and 5 bases had no gene match. The CDR3 extends over 13 amino acids. The germline CDR1 and CDR2 sequences are LNHDA and SQIVND (reference sequence). CDR3 residues: CASKTGGFTEAFF. The DNA of the CDR3 is TGTGCCAGCAAGACAGGGGGCTTCACTGAAGCTTTCTTT.

The chain recombines TRBV24-1 with TRBJ2-2, with 7 bases aligning to TRBD1. Per germline, CDR1 KGHDR and CDR2 SFDVKD. Losses at the gene ends were 3 bases for V and 0 bases for J; bases not matched to a gene: 0. This CDR3 is 15 amino acids long. The CDR3 sequence: CATSDTGANTGELFF. In DNA form, the CDR3 reads TGTGCCACCAGTGATACAGGGGCGAACACCGGGGAGCTGTTTTTT.

The genes are TRBV5-1 and TRBJ2-3; 8 bases map to TRBD2. V trimming: 4 bases; J trimming: 2 bases; junction bases outside the gene matches: 15. The CDR3 has 18 amino acids. Germline loops: CDR1 SGHRS, CDR2 YFSETQ. As DNA, the CDR3 is TGCGCCAGCAGCCGCTGGTCCCTTTTGCGGGGGGACACAGATACGCAGTATTTT. Protein: CASSRWSLLRGDTDTQYF. The full variable domain, in which reference TRBV5-1 and TRBJ2-3 provide the parts outside the CDR3, is KAGVTQTPRYLIKTRGQQVTLSCSPISGHRSVSWYQQTPGQGLQFLFEYFSETQRNKGNFPGRFSGRQFSNSRSEMNVSTLELGDSALYLCASSRWSLLRGDTDTQYFGPGTRLTVL.

The gene calls are TRBV5-6 and TRBJ2-7, with 15 bases aligning to TRBD2. The trim removed 5 bases at V and 3 bases at J, leaving 9 bases unmatched. The CDR3 is 17 residues long. CDR1 is SGHDT, CDR2 YYEEEE, per germline. The CDR3 region has the DNA TGTGCCAGCAGACCCGGACTAGCGGGGGGGCCGGGCTACGAGCAGTACTTC. Amino acid sequence: CASRPGLAGGPGYEQYF.

The genes are TRBV4-3 and TRBJ1-4, with D hard to call. Germline V lookup: CDR1 LGHNA, CDR2 YSLEER. CDR3 size: 14 residues. V dropped 5 bases and J dropped 5 bases, with 12 bases sitting between them. As DNA, the CDR3 is TGCGCCAGCAGCGTTCGTGGGGAGAATGAAAAACTGTTTTTT. Its protein is CASSVRGENEKLFF.

This chain uses TRBV18 with TRBJ2-2; no firm D call. CDR1 is KGHSH and CDR2 is LQKENI in the germline V gene. The CDR3 contains 14 residues. V was trimmed by 8 bases and J by 1 base, leaving 11 bases between them. The CDR3 DNA reads TGTGCCAGCACTCCGCCGGGGAACACCGGGGAGCTGTTTTTT. Its translation: CASTPPGNTGELFF.

This chain joins TRBV5-6 and TRBJ2-5; 10 bases fit TRBD2. The CDR3 is 18 amino acids. The ends lost 2 bases at V and 2 bases at J; junction bases unmatched: 12. Germline CDR1 and CDR2: SGHDT and YYEEEE. The CDR3 loop is CASSFDFTKRGGQETQYF. CDR3 coding DNA: TGTGCCAGCAGCTTTGATTTTACTAAGCGGGGGGGACAAGAGACCCAGTACTTC.

The genes are TRBV6-5 and TRBJ2-7; no clear D gene. Germline CDR1 reads MNHEY; CDR2 reads SVGAGI. The length of the CDR3 is 13 residues. Trimming pared 0 bases from V and 6 bases from J, leaving 9 bases between. CDR3 nucleotides: TGTGCCAGCAGTTACTCGTTTTCCGTCGAGCAGTACTTC. Translated: CASSYSFSVEQYF.

This clone has more than one count but fewer than ten. The chain combines TRBV6-5 with TRBJ2-7, with TRBD1 matching over 8 bases. The V gene's germline CDR1 is MNHEY and CDR2 SVGAGI. V trimming: 2 bases; J trimming: 4 bases; junction bases outside the gene matches: 7. The CDR3 is 15 amino acids. DNA for the CDR3: TGTGCCAGCAGTTACGGGGCAGGGGGCTTATACGAGCAGTACTTC. This gives the protein CASSYGAGGLYEQYF.